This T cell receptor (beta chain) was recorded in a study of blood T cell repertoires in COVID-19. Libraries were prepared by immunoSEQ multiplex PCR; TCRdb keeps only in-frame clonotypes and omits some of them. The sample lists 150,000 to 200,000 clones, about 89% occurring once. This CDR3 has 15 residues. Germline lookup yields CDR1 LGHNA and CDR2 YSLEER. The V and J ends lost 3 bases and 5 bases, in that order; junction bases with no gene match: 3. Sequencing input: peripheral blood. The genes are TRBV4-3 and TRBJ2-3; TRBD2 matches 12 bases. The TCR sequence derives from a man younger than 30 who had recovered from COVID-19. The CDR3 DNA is TGCGCCAGCAGCCAGACTAGCGGGAGACTAGATACGCAGTATTTT. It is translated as CASSQTSGRLDTQYF.